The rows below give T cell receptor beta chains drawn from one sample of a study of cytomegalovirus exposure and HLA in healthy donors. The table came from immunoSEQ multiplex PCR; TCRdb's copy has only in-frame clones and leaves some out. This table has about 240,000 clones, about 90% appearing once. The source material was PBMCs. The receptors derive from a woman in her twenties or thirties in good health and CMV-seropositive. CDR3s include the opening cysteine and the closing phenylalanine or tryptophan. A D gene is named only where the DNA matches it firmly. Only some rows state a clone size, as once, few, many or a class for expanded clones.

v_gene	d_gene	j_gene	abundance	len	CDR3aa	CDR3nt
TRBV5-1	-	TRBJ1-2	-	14	CASSYRTDDYGYTF	TGCGCCAGCAGTTACAGGACAGACGACTATGGCTACACCTTC
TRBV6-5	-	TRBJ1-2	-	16	CASSYSRGRGNDGYTF	TGTGCCAGCAGTTACTCCCGGGGTCGGGGGAACGATGGCTACACCTTC
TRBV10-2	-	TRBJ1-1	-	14	CASSEREGGTEAFF	TGCGCCAGCAGTGAGAGGGAGGGAGGCACTGAAGCTTTCTTT
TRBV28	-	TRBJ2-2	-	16	CASTDLRETFTGELFF	TGTGCCAGCACCGACCTCCGGGAAACCTTCACCGGGGAGCTGTTTTTT
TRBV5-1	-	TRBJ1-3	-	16	CASSLTGSRSGNTIYF	TGCGCCAGCAGCTTGACGGGAAGCCGCTCTGGAAACACCATATATTTT
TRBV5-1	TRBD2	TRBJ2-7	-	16	CASSSTFGTSGKEQYF	TGCGCCAGCAGCTCGACTTTCGGGACTAGCGGGAAAGAGCAGTACTTC
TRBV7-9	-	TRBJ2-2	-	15	CASSWGTSNTGELFF	TGTGCCAGCAGCTGGGGGACATCGAACACCGGGGAGCTGTTTTTT
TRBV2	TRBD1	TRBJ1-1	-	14	CASSSRQGGTEAFF	TGTGCCAGCAGCTCGCGACAGGGCGGCACTGAAGCTTTCTTT
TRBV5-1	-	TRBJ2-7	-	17	CASSLDYPLANSYEQYF	TGCGCCAGCAGCTTGGATTATCCTCTAGCGAATTCCTACGAGCAGTACTTC
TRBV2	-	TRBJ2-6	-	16	CASSDLGNSGANVLTF	TGTGCCAGCAGTGACCTCGGGAATTCCGGGGCCAACGTCCTGACTTTC
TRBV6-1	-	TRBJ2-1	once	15	CASSENQRPYNEQFF	TGTGCCAGCAGTGAAAACCAGCGACCATACAATGAGCAGTTCTTC
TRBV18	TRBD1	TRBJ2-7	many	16	CASSLLMGQGAYEQYF	TGTGCCAGCTCACTACTAATGGGACAGGGAGCATACGAGCAGTACTTC
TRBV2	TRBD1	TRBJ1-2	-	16	CASSREQGAISGGYTF	TGTGCCAGCAGTAGGGAACAGGGGGCGATATCCGGCGGCTACACCTTC
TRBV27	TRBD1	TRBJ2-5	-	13	CASRGQGVDEQYF	TGTGCCAGCAGGGGACAGGGGGTCGATGAGCAGTACTTC
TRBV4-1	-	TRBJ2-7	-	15	CASSQDLLQSYEQYF	TGCGCCAGCAGCCAAGATCTTCTACAGAGCTACGAGCAGTACTTC
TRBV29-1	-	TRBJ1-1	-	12	CSVTKVNTEAFF	TGCAGCGTTACTAAGGTGAACACTGAAGCTTTCTTT
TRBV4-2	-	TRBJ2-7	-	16	CASSQDPRLENYEQYF	TGTGCCAGCAGCCAAGACCCGAGACTAGAGAACTACGAGCAGTACTTC
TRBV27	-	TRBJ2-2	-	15	CASKGARVNTGELFF	TGTGCCAGCAAAGGGGCCAGGGTGAACACCGGGGAGCTGTTTTTT
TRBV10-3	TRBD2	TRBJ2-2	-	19	CAISDPISGRAGNTGELFF	TGTGCCATCAGTGACCCAATTAGCGGGAGGGCCGGTAACACCGGGGAGCTGTTTTTT
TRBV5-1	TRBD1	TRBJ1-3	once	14	CASSWTGAGNTIYF	TGCGCCAGCAGCTGGACAGGGGCTGGAAACACCATATATTTT
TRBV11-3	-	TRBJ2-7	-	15	CASSLLAGPTYEQYF	TGTGCCAGCAGCTTACTCGCGGGGCCAACCTACGAGCAGTACTTC
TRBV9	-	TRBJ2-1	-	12	CASSALTGGLFF	TGTGCCAGCAGCGCCCTGACAGGTGGCCTGTTCTTC
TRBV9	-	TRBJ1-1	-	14	CASSVADRNTEAFF	TGTGCCAGCAGCGTAGCCGATAGGAACACTGAAGCTTTCTTT
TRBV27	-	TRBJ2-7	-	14	CASSLWGQNYEQYF	TGTGCCAGCAGTCTATGGGGACAAAACTACGAGCAGTACTTC
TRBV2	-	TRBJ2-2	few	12	CASRTGTGELFF	TGTGCCAGCAGGACCGGGACCGGGGAGCTGTTTTTT
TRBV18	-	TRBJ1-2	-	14	CASSPVAHNYGYTF	TGTGCCAGCTCACCCGTGGCCCATAACTATGGCTACACCTTC
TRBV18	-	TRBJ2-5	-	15	CASSPPERSKETQYF	TGTGCCAGCTCACCTCCGGAGAGATCTAAAGAGACCCAGTACTTC